The 3 T cell receptor beta chains in this list originate from one sample, sequenced in a study of T cell responses to AZD1222 COVID-19 vaccine. Repertoires were generated with immunoSEQ multiplex PCR, while TCRdb's copy carries only in-frame clones and drops some. The table shows tens of thousands of clones, with roughly 90% occurring only once. Sequencing used peripheral blood, obtained on day 0 of AZD1222 vaccination. The receptors were sampled from an adult in good health.

The table lists this clone with a few counts. J is TRBJ2-1 and V is TRBV7-2; D is possibly TRBD1 (6 bases). The germline gives CDR1 SGHTA, CDR2 FQGNSA. V was shortened by 3 bases and J by 8 bases, with 17 bases between the two germline ends. The length of the CDR3 is 15 residues. The CDR3: CASSFLRQVGHEQFF. DNA of the CDR3: TGTGCCAGCAGCTTCCTTCGACAGGTTGGGCATGAGCAGTTCTTC.

CDR3 DNA sequence: TGTGCCAGCAGTGAATGGCGACCCGGGAACACTGAAGCTTTCTTT. It specifies CASSEWRPGNTEAFF. This sequence joins TRBV25-1 and TRBJ1-1; D remains ambiguous. Looked up from germline, CDR1 is MGHDK and CDR2 is SYGVNS. The CDR3 loop spans 15 amino acids. Trimming removed 1 base from V and 1 base from J, with 10 bases in between.

The chain carries TRBV6-2 or TRBV6-3 and TRBJ1-5; weak D call: TRBD1 (6 bases). The CDR3 is made up of 15 amino acids. The V end was cut by 3 bases, the J end by 5 bases, with 14 bases between. The germline gives CDR1 MNHEY, CDR2 SVGEGT. The CDR3 is CASSYSGAGDQPQHF. CDR3 sequence (DNA): TGTGCCAGCAGTTATAGTGGGGCAGGGGATCAGCCCCAGCATTTT.